This T cell receptor (beta chain) was found in a study of tumor-infiltrating lymphocytes in primary liver carcinoma. For the study at large: Tumors were stage T1-T3 N0M0, about 4 to 10 cm across. Samples yielded about 3.5 to 8 million productive TCRbeta reads, similar across tissue types.

This CDR3 contains 18 residues. Per germline, CDR1 SGHAT and CDR2 FQDESV (reference sequence). In its sample, this clonotype was seen once. A read error may produce the germline difference seen at one junction end. Unsorted whole blood supplied the blood RNA, and germline DNA was isolated too. None of the patients had received treatment, and all had chronic HBV infection. With roughly 540 ng total RNA as template and a constant-region primer, TCR beta cDNA was made. Three nested multiplex PCR rounds of slightly modified ARM-PCR generated TCR beta libraries. Researchers ran the first two PCR rounds for approximately 10 cycles each with TRBV1-TRBV30 forward primers and a C-beta reverse primer. TCRdb reprocessed the multiplex PCR reads with MiXCR, giving one entry per CDR3 protein. The sample yields a few hundred thousand distinct CDR3 sequences, 50% to 60% seen once.

This chain connects TRBV11-1 to TRBJ2-1; weak D call: TRBD2 (6 bases). The TCR was taken from a woman aged 25-40 years with primary liver carcinoma and hepatitis B virus infection. What was sequenced was peripheral blood. Here the CDR3 DNA reads TGTCCCAGCAGCTTACGATCTAGCGCGAGGAACTTTCCCTACGAGCAGTTCTTC. Its protein product is CPSSLRSSARNFPYEQFF. The whole variable domain, remainder taken from reference TRBV11-1 and TRBJ2-1, is EAEVAQSPRYKITEKSQAVAFWCDPISGHATLYWYRQILGQGPELLVQFQDESVVDDSQLPKDRFSAERLKGVDSTLKIQPAELGDSAMYLCPSSLRSSARNFPYEQFFGPGTRLTVL.